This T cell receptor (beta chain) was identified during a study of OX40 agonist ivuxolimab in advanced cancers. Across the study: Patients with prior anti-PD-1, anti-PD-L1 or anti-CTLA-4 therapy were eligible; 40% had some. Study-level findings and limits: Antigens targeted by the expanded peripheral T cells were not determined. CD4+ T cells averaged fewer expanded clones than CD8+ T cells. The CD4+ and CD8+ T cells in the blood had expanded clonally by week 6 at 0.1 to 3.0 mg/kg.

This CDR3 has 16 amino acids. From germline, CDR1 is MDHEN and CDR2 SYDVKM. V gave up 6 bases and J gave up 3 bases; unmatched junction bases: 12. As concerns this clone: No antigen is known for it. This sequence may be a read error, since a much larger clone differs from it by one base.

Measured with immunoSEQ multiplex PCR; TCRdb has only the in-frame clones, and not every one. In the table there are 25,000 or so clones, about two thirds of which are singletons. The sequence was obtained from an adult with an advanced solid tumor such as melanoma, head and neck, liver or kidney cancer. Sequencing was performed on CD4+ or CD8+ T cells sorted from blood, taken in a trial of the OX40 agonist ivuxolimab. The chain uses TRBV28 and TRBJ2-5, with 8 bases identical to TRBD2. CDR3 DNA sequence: TGTGCCAGCAGCTCGACTAGCGCGAGGAGGGAAGAGACCCAGTACTTC. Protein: CASSSTSARREETQYF.